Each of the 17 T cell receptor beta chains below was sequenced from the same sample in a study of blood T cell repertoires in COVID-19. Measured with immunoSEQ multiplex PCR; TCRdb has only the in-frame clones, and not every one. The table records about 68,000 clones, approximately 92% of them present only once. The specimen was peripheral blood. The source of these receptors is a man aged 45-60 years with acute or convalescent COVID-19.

CDR3 region: CSVGGQREPYEQYF. The DNA for the CDR3 is TGCAGCGTTGGAGGGCAGAGGGAGCCCTACGAGCAGTACTTC. The V call is TRBV29-1, the J call TRBJ2-7, with D perhaps TRBD2 (5 bases). Deletions cut 4 bases from V and 2 bases from J, with 15 bases between. Germline CDR1 and CDR2: SQVTM and ANQGSEA. This CDR3 region has 14 residues.

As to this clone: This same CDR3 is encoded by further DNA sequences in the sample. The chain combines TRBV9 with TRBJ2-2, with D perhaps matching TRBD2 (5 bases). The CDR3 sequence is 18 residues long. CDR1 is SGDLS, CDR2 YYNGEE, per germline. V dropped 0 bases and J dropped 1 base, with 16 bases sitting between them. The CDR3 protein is CASSVVPLSSRNTGELFF. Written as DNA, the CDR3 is TGTGCCAGCAGCGTAGTGCCGCTGTCTAGCAGGAACACCGGGGAGCTGTTTTTT. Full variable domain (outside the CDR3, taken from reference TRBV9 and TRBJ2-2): DSGVTQTPKHLITATGQRVTLRCSPRSGDLSVYWYQQSLDQGLQFLIQYYNGEERAKGNILERFSAQQFPDLHSELNLSSLELGDSALYFCASSVVPLSSRNTGELFFGEGSRLTVL.

CDR3 DNA sequence: TGTGCCTGGAGCTTCCGACTAGCGGAGCAGTTCTTC. Amino acids: CAWSFRLAEQFF. The J gene is TRBJ2-1, the V gene TRBV30, with 8 bases aligning to TRBD2. The CDR3 contains 12 residues. CDR1 is GTSNPN and CDR2 is SVGIG in the germline V gene (reference sequence). With V trimmed by 3 bases and J by 10 bases, 5 bases remained unmatched. Using reference TRBV30 and TRBJ2-1 for the parts outside the CDR3, the full variable domain is SQTIHQWPATLVQPVGSPLSLECTVEGTSNPNLYWYRQAAGRGLQLLFYSVGIGQISSEVPQNLSASRPQDRQFILSSKKLLLSDSGFYLCAWSFRLAEQFFGPGTRLTVL.

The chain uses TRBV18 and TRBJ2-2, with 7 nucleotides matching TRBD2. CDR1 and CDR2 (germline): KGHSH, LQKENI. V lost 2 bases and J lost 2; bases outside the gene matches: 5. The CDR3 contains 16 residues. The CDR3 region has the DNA TGTGCCAGCTCACCAAAGGCTAGCGGAAACACCGGGGAGCTGTTTTTT. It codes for CASSPKASGNTGELFF.

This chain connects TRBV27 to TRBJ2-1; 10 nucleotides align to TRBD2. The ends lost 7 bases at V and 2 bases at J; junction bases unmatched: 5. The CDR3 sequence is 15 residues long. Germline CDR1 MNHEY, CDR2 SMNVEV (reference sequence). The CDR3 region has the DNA TGTGCCAGCACCCATCTAGCGGGAGCCTACAATGAGCAGTTCTTC. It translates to CASTHLAGAYNEQFF.

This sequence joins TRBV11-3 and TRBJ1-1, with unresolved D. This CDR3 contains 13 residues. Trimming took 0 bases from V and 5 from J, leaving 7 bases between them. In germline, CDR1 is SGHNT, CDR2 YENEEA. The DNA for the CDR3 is TGTGCCAGCAGCTTAGATCAGAATACTGAAGCTTTCTTT. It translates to CASSLDQNTEAFF.

The DNA of the CDR3 is TGTGCCAGCAGCCCGTTGGGCTACGCTAACTATGGCTACACCTTC. It specifies CASSPLGYANYGYTF. The chain links TRBV6-5 to TRBJ1-2; D is ambiguous. Trimming took 6 bases from V and 0 from J, leaving 14 bases between them. Germline values: CDR1 MNHEY, CDR2 SVGAGI. The CDR3 loop spans 15 amino acids.

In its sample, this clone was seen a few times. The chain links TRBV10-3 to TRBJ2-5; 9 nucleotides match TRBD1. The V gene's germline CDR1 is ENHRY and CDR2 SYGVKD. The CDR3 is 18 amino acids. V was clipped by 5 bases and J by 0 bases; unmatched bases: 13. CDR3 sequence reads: CAISPGQGYRRYQETQYF. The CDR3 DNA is TGTGCCATCAGTCCGGGACAGGGTTACCGTCGGTACCAAGAGACCCAGTACTTC.

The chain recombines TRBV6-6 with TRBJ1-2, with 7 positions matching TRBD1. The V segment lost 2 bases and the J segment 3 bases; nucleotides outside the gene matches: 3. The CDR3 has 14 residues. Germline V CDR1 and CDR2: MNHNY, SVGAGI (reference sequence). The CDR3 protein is CASSYPGTDYGYTF. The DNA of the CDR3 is TGTGCCAGCAGTTACCCCGGGACAGACTATGGCTACACCTTC.

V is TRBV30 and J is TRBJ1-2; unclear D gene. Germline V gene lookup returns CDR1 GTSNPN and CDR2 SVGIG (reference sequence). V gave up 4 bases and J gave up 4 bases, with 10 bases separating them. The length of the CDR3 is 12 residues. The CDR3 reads CAWINTPYGYTF. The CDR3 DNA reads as TGTGCCTGGATCAACACACCCTATGGCTACACCTTC.

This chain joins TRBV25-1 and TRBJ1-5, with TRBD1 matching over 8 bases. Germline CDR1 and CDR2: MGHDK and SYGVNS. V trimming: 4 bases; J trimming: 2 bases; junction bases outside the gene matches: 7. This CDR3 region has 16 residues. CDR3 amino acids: CASSGPGTGGNQPQHF. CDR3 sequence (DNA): TGTGCCAGCAGTGGACCCGGGACAGGAGGCAATCAGCCCCAGCATTTT.

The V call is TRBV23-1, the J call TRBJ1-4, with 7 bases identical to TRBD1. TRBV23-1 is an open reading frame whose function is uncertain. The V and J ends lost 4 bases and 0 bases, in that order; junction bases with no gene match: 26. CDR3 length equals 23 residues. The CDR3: CASSRSPGQPLQEHPATNEKLFF. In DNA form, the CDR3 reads TGCGCCAGCAGTCGATCTCCGGGACAGCCCTTGCAAGAACACCCTGCAACTAATGAAAAACTGTTTTTT.

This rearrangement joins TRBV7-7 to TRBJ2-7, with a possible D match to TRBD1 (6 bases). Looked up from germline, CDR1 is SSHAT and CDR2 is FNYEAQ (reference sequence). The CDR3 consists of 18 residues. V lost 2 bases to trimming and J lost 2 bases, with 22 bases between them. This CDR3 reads CASSLNAPLDRFPYEQYV. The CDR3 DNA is TGTGCCAGCAGCTTAAATGCCCCCTTAGACAGGTTTCCCTACGAGCAGTACGTC.

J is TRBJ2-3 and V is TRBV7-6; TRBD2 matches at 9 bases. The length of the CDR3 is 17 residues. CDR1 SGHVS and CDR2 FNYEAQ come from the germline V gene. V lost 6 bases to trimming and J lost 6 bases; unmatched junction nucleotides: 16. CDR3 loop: CASSRSGLAGPRDTQYF. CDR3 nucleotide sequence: TGTGCCAGCAGTCGTAGCGGGCTAGCGGGACCCCGTGATACGCAGTATTTT.

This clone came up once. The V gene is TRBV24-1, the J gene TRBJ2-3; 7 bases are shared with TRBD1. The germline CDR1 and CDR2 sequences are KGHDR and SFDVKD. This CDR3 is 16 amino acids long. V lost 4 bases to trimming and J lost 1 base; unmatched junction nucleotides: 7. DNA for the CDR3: TGTGCCACCAGTGACCTCTCCGGACAGGGCACAGATACGCAGTATTTT. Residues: CATSDLSGQGTDTQYF.

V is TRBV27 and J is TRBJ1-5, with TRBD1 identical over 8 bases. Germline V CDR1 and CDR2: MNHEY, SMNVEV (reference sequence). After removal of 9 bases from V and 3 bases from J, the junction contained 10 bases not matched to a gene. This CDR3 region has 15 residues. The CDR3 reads CASRHRGKDNQPQHF. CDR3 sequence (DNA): TGTGCCAGTAGGCACAGGGGGAAGGACAATCAGCCCCAGCATTTT.

As DNA, the CDR3 is TGCGCCAGCAGCCAAGATGGGACTAGCGGGAGGGGGGGAGATACGCAGTATTTT. Protein product: CASSQDGTSGRGGDTQYF. The chain uses TRBV4-3 and TRBJ2-3, with 16 bases aligning to TRBD2. This CDR3 is 18 amino acids long. V shed 0 bases, J shed 5 bases, and the junction held 5 bases outside the gene matches. In germline, CDR1 is LGHNA, CDR2 YSLEER.